This T cell receptor beta chain was retrieved from a study of blood T cell repertoires in COVID-19. Study-level background: Acute-phase and convalescent COVID-19 samples originated in the United States, Italy and Spain. T cells, B-cell-depleted T cells, or PBMCs provided the cDNA or gDNA that served as material.

Per the original data handling: The assay estimated nucleated cells by amplifying reference gene primers. Only in-frame clones appear in the TCRdb table, and some are missing; sequencing was by immunoSEQ multiplex PCR. Clonal size and the V and J genes are those of that table, whereas D and trimming came from the DNA. Among roughly 300,000 clones listed, approximately 87% were seen once. V lost 6 bases and J 5 bases, leaving 14 bases between the germline ends. The CDR3 runs to 14 residues. Germline assignment: CDR1 MDHEN and CDR2 SYDVKM. Specimen: peripheral blood. This TCR came from a woman aged 45-59 years who had recovered from COVID-19. The rearrangement links TRBV28 to TRBJ2-1, with a weak D call TRBD2 (6 bases). CDR3 bases: TGTGCCAGCAGGATAAGCGGGCAGGACAATGAGCAGTTCTTC. Its protein product is CASRISGQDNEQFF.